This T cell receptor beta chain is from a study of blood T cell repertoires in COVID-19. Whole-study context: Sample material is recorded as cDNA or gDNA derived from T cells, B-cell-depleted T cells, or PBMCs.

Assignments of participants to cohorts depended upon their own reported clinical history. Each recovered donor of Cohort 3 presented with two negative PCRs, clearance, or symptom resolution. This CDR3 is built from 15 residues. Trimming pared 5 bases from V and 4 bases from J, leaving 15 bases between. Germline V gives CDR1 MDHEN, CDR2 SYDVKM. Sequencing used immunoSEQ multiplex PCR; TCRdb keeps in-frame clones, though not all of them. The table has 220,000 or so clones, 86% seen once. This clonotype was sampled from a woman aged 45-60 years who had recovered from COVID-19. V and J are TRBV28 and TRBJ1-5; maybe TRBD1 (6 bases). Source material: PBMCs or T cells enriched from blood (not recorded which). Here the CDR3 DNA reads TGTGCCAGCAGTCTCACCGGGACAAGTAATCAGCCCCAGCATTTT. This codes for CASSLTGTSNQPQHF.